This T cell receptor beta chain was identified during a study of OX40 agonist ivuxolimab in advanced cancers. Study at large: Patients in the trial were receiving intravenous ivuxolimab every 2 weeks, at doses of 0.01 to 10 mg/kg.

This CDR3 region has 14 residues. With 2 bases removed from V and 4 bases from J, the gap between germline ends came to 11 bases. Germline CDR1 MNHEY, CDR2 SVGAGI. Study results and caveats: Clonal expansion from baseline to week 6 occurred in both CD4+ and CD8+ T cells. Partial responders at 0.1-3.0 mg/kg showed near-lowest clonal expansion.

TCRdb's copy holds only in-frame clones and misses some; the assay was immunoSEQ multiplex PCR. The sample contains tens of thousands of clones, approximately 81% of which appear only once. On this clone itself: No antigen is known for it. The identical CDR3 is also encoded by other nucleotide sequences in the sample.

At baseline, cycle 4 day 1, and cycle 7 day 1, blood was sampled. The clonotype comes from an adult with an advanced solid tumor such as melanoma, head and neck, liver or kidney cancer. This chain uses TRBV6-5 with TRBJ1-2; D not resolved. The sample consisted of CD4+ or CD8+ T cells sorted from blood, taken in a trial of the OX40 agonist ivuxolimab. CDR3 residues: CASSYGGQPYGYTF. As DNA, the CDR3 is TGTGCCAGCAGTTACGGAGGCCAGCCCTATGGCTACACCTTC.